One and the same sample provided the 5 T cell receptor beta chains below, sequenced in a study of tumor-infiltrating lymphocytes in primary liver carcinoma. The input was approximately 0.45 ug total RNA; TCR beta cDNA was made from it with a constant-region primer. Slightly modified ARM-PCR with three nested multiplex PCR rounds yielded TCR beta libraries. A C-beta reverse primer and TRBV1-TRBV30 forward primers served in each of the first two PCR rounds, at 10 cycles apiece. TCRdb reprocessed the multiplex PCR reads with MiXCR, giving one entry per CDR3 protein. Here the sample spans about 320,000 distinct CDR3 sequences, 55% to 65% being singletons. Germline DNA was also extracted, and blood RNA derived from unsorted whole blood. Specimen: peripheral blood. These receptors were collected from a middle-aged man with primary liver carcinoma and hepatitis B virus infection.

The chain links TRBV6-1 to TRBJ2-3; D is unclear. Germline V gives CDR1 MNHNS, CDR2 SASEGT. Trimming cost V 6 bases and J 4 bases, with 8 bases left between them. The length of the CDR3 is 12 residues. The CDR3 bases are TGTGCCAGCAGGGCAGAGGCAGATACGCAGTATTTT. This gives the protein CASRAEADTQYF.

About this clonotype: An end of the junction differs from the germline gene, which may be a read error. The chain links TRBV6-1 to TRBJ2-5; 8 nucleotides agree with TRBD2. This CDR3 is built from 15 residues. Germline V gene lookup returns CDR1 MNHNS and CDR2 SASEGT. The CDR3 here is CAGSDQAGDQGTQYF. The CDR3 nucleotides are TGTGCCGGCAGTGATCAAGCGGGGGACCAAGGGACCCAGTACTTC.

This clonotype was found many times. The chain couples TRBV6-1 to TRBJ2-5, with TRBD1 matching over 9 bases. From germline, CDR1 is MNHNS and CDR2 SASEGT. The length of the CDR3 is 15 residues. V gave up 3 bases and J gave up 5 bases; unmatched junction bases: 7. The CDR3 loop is CASSETGGGTETQYF. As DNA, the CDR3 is TGTGCCAGCAGTGAGACAGGGGGAGGGACGGAGACCCAGTACTTC.

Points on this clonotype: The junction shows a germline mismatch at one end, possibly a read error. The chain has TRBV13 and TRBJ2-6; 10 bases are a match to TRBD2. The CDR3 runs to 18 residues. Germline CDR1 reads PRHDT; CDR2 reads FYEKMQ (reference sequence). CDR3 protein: CASSLGASGSSGANVLIF. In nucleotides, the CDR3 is TGTGCCAGCAGCTTAGGGGCTAGCGGGAGCTCTGGGGCCAACGTCCTGATTTTC.

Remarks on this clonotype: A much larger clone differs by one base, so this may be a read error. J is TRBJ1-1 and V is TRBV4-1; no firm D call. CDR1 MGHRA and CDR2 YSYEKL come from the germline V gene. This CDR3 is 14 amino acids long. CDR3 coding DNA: TGCGCCAGCAGCCACCCGACGGGGAACACTGAAGCTTTATTT. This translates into CASSHPTGNTEALF.